This T cell receptor (beta chain) was identified in a study of T cells in Graves' hyperthyroidism and ophthalmopathy. Amplified TCR beta CDR3 regions derived from RNA transcripts. First-round RT-PCR targeting the TCR CDR3 was performed with the HTBI primer set. Via MiXCR, TCRdb re-called the multiplex PCR reads, giving one row per CDR3 protein. The repertoire holds 550,000 to 600,000 distinct CDR3 sequences, with approximately 44% as singletons. This receptor was obtained from an adult woman with Graves' disease, either hyperthyroidism or ophthalmopathy (not recorded which). Sequenced material: peripheral blood or thyroid tissue (not recorded which).

For the CDR3, the DNA is TGTGCCAGCAGCTTAGAACCAAGGGGGTTACAAGAGACCCAGTACTTC. It yields the protein CASSLEPRGLQETQYF. The chain has TRBV11-2 and TRBJ2-5, with D maybe TRBD1 (6 bases). The CDR3 is 16 amino acids. V was shortened by 0 bases and J by 2 bases, with 13 bases between the two germline ends. The germline V gene encodes CDR1 SGHAT and CDR2 FQNNGV.